This T cell receptor beta chain came from a study of OX40 agonist ivuxolimab in advanced cancers. The germline V gene encodes CDR1 LNHDA and CDR2 SQIVND (reference sequence). Trimming cost V 7 bases and J 5 bases, with 9 bases left between them. This CDR3 is built from 12 residues. Sequenced by immunoSEQ multiplex PCR; TCRdb stores in-frame clones only, minus some. The data show roughly 63,000 clones, with about four fifths seen just once and 3.4% held by the top ten. The sample in question was CD4+ or CD8+ T cells sorted from blood, obtained in a trial of the OX40 agonist ivuxolimab. This chain uses TRBV19 with TRBJ1-5; the D gene is possibly TRBD1 (6 bases). The TCR originated in an adult with an advanced solid tumor such as melanoma, head and neck, liver or kidney cancer. The CDR3 here is CASKRQDQPQHF. The DNA of the CDR3 is TGTGCCAGTAAACGACAGGATCAGCCCCAGCATTTT.